Each of the 19 T cell receptor beta chains below was sequenced from the same sample in a study of spatial heterogeneity in lung cancer. Findings and limits, study-wide: Mutation tallies in tumors tracked expanded intratumoral alpha and beta TCR counts.

TCRdb fed the 5' RACE reads into MiXCR, producing one record per CDR3 protein. The sample includes 9,500 or so distinct CDR3 sequences, 8% of them seen just once. The time point denotes: sample taken at primary tumor resection. For these TCRs, the target antigens are not known. The sequencing used lung tumor tissue, collected at surgery. The receptors shown here come from a male donor with early-stage non-small cell lung cancer.

About this clonotype itself: A read error is possible here, since a much larger clone lies one base away. The rearrangement uses TRBV7-6 and TRBJ2-2, with D perhaps given as TRBD1 or TRBD2 (6 bases each). The germline CDR1 and CDR2 sequences are SGHVS and FNYEAQ. The CDR3 has 15 residues. The CDR3 region is CASSLAGGNTGELIF. CDR3 bases: TGTGCCAGCAGCTTAGCGGGGGGCAACACCGGGGAGCTGATTTTT.

This clonotype came up many times. The chain links TRBV9 to TRBJ2-3; 10 positions match TRBD1. V lost 4 bases to trimming and J lost 2 bases; unmatched junction nucleotides: 4. Germline V gene lookup returns CDR1 SGDLS and CDR2 YYNGEE. The CDR3 consists of 15 residues. The DNA of the CDR3 is TGTGCCAGCAGCAGTGACAGGGGGCTCACAGATACGCAGTATTTT. Its translation: CASSSDRGLTDTQYF. The whole variable domain, filled in from reference TRBV9 and TRBJ2-3, reads DSGVTQTPKHLITATGQRVTLRCSPRSGDLSVYWYQQSLDQGLQFLIQYYNGEERAKGNILERFSAQQFPDLHSELNLSSLELGDSALYFCASSSDRGLTDTQYFGPGTRLTVL.

V gene TRBV6-5 combines with J gene TRBJ1-1, with unresolved D. In germline, CDR1 is MNHEY, CDR2 SVGAGI. This CDR3 region has 14 residues. The germline V and J ends were trimmed by 0 bases and 8 bases, with 13 bases remaining between them. CDR3 loop: CASSYSIAQGEAFF. The CDR3 coding sequence is TGTGCCAGCAGTTACTCGATCGCTCAAGGGGAAGCTTTCTTT.

This clonotype was observed at least ten times. The rearrangement uses TRBV6-2 or TRBV6-3 and TRBJ2-7; possibly TRBD1 for D (6 bases). Germline V gene data show CDR1 as MNHEY and CDR2 as SVGEGT. Between the trimmed V and J ends, which lost 5 bases and 4 bases, there was a span of 9 bases. This CDR3 has 12 residues. Here the CDR3 reads CASSLQGYEQYF. DNA for the CDR3: TGTGCCAGCAGTCTACAGGGTTACGAGCAGTACTTC.

This clonotype was counted at least ten times. This chain joins TRBV20-1 and TRBJ2-7, with D possibly matching TRBD1 (5 bases). The CDR3 is made up of 11 amino acids. Per the germline V gene, CDR1 is DFQATT and CDR2 is SNEGSKA (reference sequence). V lost 5 bases and J 2 bases, leaving 7 bases between the germline ends. DNA for the CDR3: TGCAGTGCTTGGGGCACCTACGAGCAGTACTTC. Residues: CSAWGTYEQYF.

By sample fraction, this clonotype is medium-sized. The chain couples TRBV10-3 to TRBJ1-1; 10 bases match TRBD1. Germline V lookup: CDR1 ENHRY, CDR2 SYGVKD. Unmatched junction bases numbered 7, after V lost 7 bases and J lost 5 bases. The CDR3 is made up of 14 amino acids. The CDR3 protein is CAITRDRGSTEAFF. The CDR3 nucleotides are TGTGCCATCACTCGGGACAGGGGAAGTACTGAAGCTTTCTTT.

The table lists this clonotype with many counts. This chain links TRBV20-1 with TRBJ1-2, with 9 bases matching TRBD1. In germline, CDR1 is DFQATT, CDR2 SNEGSKA (reference sequence). The V gene end was trimmed by 0 bases and the J gene end by 7 bases; junction bases not matched to a gene: 6. This CDR3 is 14 amino acids long. CDR3 nucleotides: TGCAGTGCTAGAGAACAGGGGGCGACCATTGGCTACACCTTC. This encodes CSAREQGATIGYTF.

By sample fraction, this clonotype is medium-sized. The genes are TRBV3-1 and TRBJ1-2, with 8 bases identical to TRBD1. Unmatched junction bases numbered 12, after V lost 4 bases and J lost 5 bases. The CDR3 contains 16 residues. The germline V gene has CDR1 LGHDT and CDR2 YNNKEL (reference sequence). CDR3 loop: CASSLWDRRVLYGYTF. CDR3 in DNA: TGTGCCAGCAGCCTCTGGGACAGGCGAGTTCTTTATGGCTACACCTTC.

The table lists this clonotype with many counts. The chain joins TRBV30 to TRBJ2-5, with 7 bases fitting TRBD2. The ends lost 2 bases at V and 2 bases at J; junction bases unmatched: 5. From germline, CDR1 is GTSNPN and CDR2 SVGIG (reference sequence). The length of the CDR3 is 14 residues. For the CDR3, the DNA is TGTGCCTGGAGTAAGGCTAGCGGACAAGAGACCCAGTACTTC. Its translation is CAWSKASGQETQYF. The full variable domain, completed using reference TRBV30 and TRBJ2-5, is SQTIHQWPATLVQPVGSPLSLECTVEGTSNPNLYWYRQAAGRGLQLLFYSVGIGQISSEVPQNLSASRPQDRQFILSSKKLLLSDSGFYLCAWSKASGQETQYFGPGTRLLVL.

This clonotype was counted ten times or more. The chain joins TRBV12-3 or TRBV12-4 to TRBJ1-1, with 12 positions matching TRBD1. This CDR3 comprises 17 residues. The V gene end was trimmed by 5 bases and the J gene end by 3 bases; junction bases not matched to a gene: 10. CDR3 bases: TGTGCCAGCAGTCCTCGGGACAGGGGGCTCGGGTACACTGAAGCTTTCTTT. Encoded protein: CASSPRDRGLGYTEAFF.

The sample holds a few counts of this clonotype. This rearrangement joins TRBV2 to TRBJ2-7; possible D gene TRBD2, 5 bases. Trimming cost V 8 bases and J 3 bases, with 8 bases left between them. The CDR3 sequence is 11 residues long. CDR1 and CDR2 from the germline V gene are SNHLY and FYNNEI. CDR3 region: CASSEGYEQYF. Here the CDR3 DNA reads TGTGCCAGCTCTGAGGGCTACGAGCAGTACTTC.

This clonotype came up many times. The chain combines TRBV7-2 with TRBJ1-1, with TRBD1 as a possible D gene (6 bases). The V and J ends lost 3 bases and 5 bases respectively, with 10 bases between them. The CDR3 totals 13 residues. CDR1 is SGHTA, CDR2 FQGNSA, per germline. CDR3 amino acids: CASSLGGGTEAFF. DNA for the CDR3: TGTGCCAGCAGCTTGGGAGGGGGTACTGAAGCTTTCTTT.

At least ten counts were recorded for this clonotype. This chain links TRBV5-1 with TRBJ2-3, with D uncertain. Germline lookup yields CDR1 SGHRS and CDR2 YFSETQ. The CDR3 loop spans 17 amino acids. V lost 0 bases and J lost 1, with 15 bases in between. This CDR3 reads CASSLADSTARTDTQYF. The CDR3 coding sequence is TGCGCCAGCAGCTTGGCCGATAGTACCGCACGCACAGATACGCAGTATTTT.

This clonotype was seen only once. With a much larger clone just one base away, this may be a read error. V gene TRBV4-2 combines with J gene TRBJ1-2, with 8 nucleotides matching TRBD1. The CDR3 covers 14 residues. Germline values: CDR1 LGHNA, CDR2 YNFKEQ. The CDR3 here is CVSSLGQGIPGYTF. CDR3 bases: TGTGTCAGCAGCCTAGGACAGGGAATCCCTGGCTACACCTTC.

This clonotype was seen at least ten times. The chain is built from TRBV18 and TRBJ2-6, with D unresolved. This CDR3 spans 15 amino acids. V lost 3 bases to trimming and J lost 0 bases, with 6 bases between them. The germline CDR1 and CDR2 sequences are KGHSH and LQKENI. The CDR3 coding sequence is TGTGCCAGCTCACCCTCCTACTCTGGGGCCAACGTCCTGACTTTC. Its translation: CASSPSYSGANVLTF.

This clonotype has a handful of counts. The chain is built from TRBV20-1 and TRBJ2-7, with 8 bases identical to TRBD2. The CDR3 has 14 amino acids. J was trimmed by 2 bases and V by 5 bases; bases with no gene match: 8. Germline CDR1 DFQATT, CDR2 SNEGSKA (reference sequence). DNA of the CDR3: TGCAGTGCTCGGACTAGCAGAAATGCCTACGAGCAGTACTTC. Protein sequence: CSARTSRNAYEQYF.

This clonotype came up a few times. CDR3 region: CASSLSFGVGAGETQYF. As DNA, the CDR3 is TGTGCCAGCAGCTTATCCTTCGGGGTAGGGGCAGGAGAGACCCAGTACTTC. This chain links TRBV11-2 with TRBJ2-5; the D gene could be TRBD1 or TRBD2 (5 bases each). Trimming stripped 2 bases from V and 4 bases from J, with 20 bases between. This CDR3 contains 17 residues. Germline assignment: CDR1 SGHAT and CDR2 FQNNGV.

The chain links TRBV10-3 to TRBJ2-5; TRBD2 is a possible D gene (5 bases). With 6 bases removed from V and 5 bases from J, the gap between germline ends came to 10 bases. Germline V CDR1 and CDR2: ENHRY, SYGVKD. This CDR3 comprises 12 residues. The CDR3 DNA is TGTGCCATCAGCCCCACGGGGGAGACCCAGTACTTC. Encoded protein: CAISPTGETQYF.

This clonotype was detected many times. This chain joins TRBV19 and TRBJ2-7; D tentatively fits TRBD1 or TRBD2 (7 bases each). Germline assignment: CDR1 LNHDA and CDR2 SQIVND (reference sequence). This CDR3 comprises 15 residues. V was clipped by 7 bases and J by 1 base, with 17 bases between them. In nucleotides, the CDR3 is TGTGCCAGTACAAAGACTAGCAGGGGGTCCTACGAGCAGTACTTC. It translates to CASTKTSRGSYEQYF. Variable domain in full (rest from reference TRBV19 and TRBJ2-7): DGGITQSPKYLFRKEGQNVTLSCEQNLNHDAMYWYRQDPGQGLRLIYYSQIVNDFQKGDIAEGYSVSREKKESFPLTVTSAQKNPTAFYLCASTKTSRGSYEQYFGPGTRLTVT.